The 30 T cell receptor beta chains below come from one sample, sequenced in a study of neurological immune-mediated disorders. TCRdb called the 5' RACE reads again in MiXCR, with one record for every CDR3 protein. In the table there are under 75,000 distinct CDR3 sequences, 3% to 4% of which are singletons. Sequencing used PBMCs. The source is a woman aged 60-70 years with multiple sclerosis.

Ten or more counts support this clonotype. V and J are TRBV7-9 and TRBJ2-5; the D is unclear. V lost 2 bases and J 0 bases, leaving 16 bases between the germline ends. The CDR3 is made up of 17 amino acids. CDR1 and CDR2 from the germline V gene are SEHNR and FQNEAQ (reference sequence). The CDR3 coding sequence is TGTGCCAGCAGCTTAACCCTGAGCGTGGGGTACCAAGAGACCCAGTACTTC. Residues: CASSLTLSVGYQETQYF.

This clonotype showed up many times. Its ends do not fully match the called genes, so a read error is possible. The rearrangement links TRBV24-1 to TRBJ2-1; the D gene is possibly TRBD1 (6 bases). The CDR3 sequence is 12 residues long. Germline V lookup: CDR1 KGHDR, CDR2 SFDVKD. The DNA of the CDR3 is TGTGCCACCAGTGGCGACAGGTGGGAGCTAGTCTTC. This translates into CATSGDRWELVF.

This clonotype was seen at least ten times. The chain has TRBV12-3 or TRBV12-4 and TRBJ2-7, with D possibly TRBD2 on 6 matching bases. This CDR3 has 13 residues. Trimming shortened V by 5 bases and J by 3 bases, and 11 bases separated the two germline ends. The CDR3 DNA follows: TGTGCCAGCAGTGGAGGGACCTTCTACGAGCAGTACTTC. Residues: CASSGGTFYEQYF.

This clonotype was recorded many times. The V and J genes are TRBV7-2 and TRBJ1-6; no definite D call. V was cut by 2 bases and J by 5 bases, with 7 bases left in between. The CDR3 totals 14 residues. Per the germline V gene, CDR1 is SGHTA and CDR2 is FQGNSA. Here the CDR3 reads CASSLRRHNSPLHF. CDR3 DNA: TGTGCCAGCAGCTTAAGACGGCATAATTCACCCCTCCACTTT.

This clonotype has just a few counts. The chain carries TRBV24-1 and TRBJ1-5, with D tentatively TRBD1 (5 bases). The germline V gene encodes CDR1 KGHDR and CDR2 SFDVKD. The germline V and J ends were trimmed by 4 bases and 3 bases, with 12 bases remaining between them. The CDR3 runs 15 residues. This CDR3 reads CATSEPGTFNQPQHF. The CDR3 nucleotides are TGTGCCACCAGTGAGCCCGGGACTTTCAATCAGCCCCAGCATTTT.

This clonotype was detected ten times or more. The chain carries TRBV3-1 and TRBJ2-2, with TRBD2 identical over 8 bases. Germline-derived CDR1 and CDR2 are LGHDT and YNNKEL (reference sequence). The CDR3 contains 16 residues. V gave up 2 bases and J gave up 5 bases; unmatched junction bases: 7. This chain's CDR3 is CASSQQSGSSTGELFF. The CDR3 DNA reads TGTGCCAGCAGCCAACAAAGCGGGAGTAGTACCGGGGAGCTGTTTTTT.

This clonotype has ten or more counts. The rearrangement uses TRBV12-3 or TRBV12-4 and TRBJ2-3, with TRBD1 as a possible D gene (5 bases). V gave up 6 bases and J gave up 2 bases, with 12 bases separating them. The CDR3 spans 14 residues. The CDR3 here is CASSSGWDTDTQYF. In DNA, the CDR3 is TGTGCCAGCAGCTCAGGGTGGGACACAGATACGCAGTATTTT.

This clonotype was recorded at least ten times. V and J are TRBV5-1 and TRBJ2-1; D perhaps matches TRBD1 (6 bases). CDR1 SGHRS and CDR2 YFSETQ come from the germline V gene. The CDR3 is made up of 15 amino acids. Trimming removed 3 bases from V and 5 bases from J, with 15 bases in between. CDR3 protein: CASSSTGTPNNEQFF. The CDR3 nucleotides are TGCGCCAGCAGCTCCACCGGGACACCCAACAATGAGCAGTTCTTC.

In this sample, this clonotype turned up many times. V usage is TRBV27 and J usage is TRBJ1-1; D unresolved. The ends were cut back, 5 bases at V and 1 base at J, with 11 bases in the middle. Germline CDR1 reads MNHEY; CDR2 reads SMNVEV (reference sequence). CDR3 length equals 14 residues. The CDR3 DNA reads TGTGCCAGCAGTCCCCGGGTCTGGAACACTGAAGCTTTCTTT. Its translation is CASSPRVWNTEAFF.

This clonotype was seen repeatedly, ten times or more. The chain uses TRBV20-1 and TRBJ2-7; 7 bases are shared with TRBD1. Unmatched junction bases numbered 4, after V lost 1 base and J lost 4 bases. There are 13 residues in the CDR3. Looked up from germline, CDR1 is DFQATT and CDR2 is SNEGSKA (reference sequence). CDR3 amino acids: CSARAAGGYEQYF. Here the CDR3 DNA reads TGCAGTGCTAGAGCGGCAGGGGGATACGAGCAGTACTTC.

The sample holds many counts of this clonotype. This rearrangement joins TRBV12-3 or TRBV12-4 to TRBJ2-7; possible D gene TRBD1, 5 bases. Trimming took off 6 bases at V and 6 bases at J, with 12 bases between the two ends. The CDR3 has 12 amino acids. The CDR3 DNA reads as TGTGCCAGCAGCCAGCTAGGGGCCGAGCAGTACTTC. Protein sequence: CASSQLGAEQYF.

There are many counts of this clonotype. J is TRBJ1-1 and V is TRBV7-2; D unresolved. Germline lookup yields CDR1 SGHTA and CDR2 FQGNSA. The ends were cut back, 3 bases at V and 8 bases at J, with 16 bases in the middle. The CDR3 is made up of 14 amino acids. CDR3 DNA sequence: TGTGCCAGCAGCTTTCGAATGGGCGATATAGAAGCTTTCTTT. It yields the protein CASSFRMGDIEAFF.

This clonotype was counted many times. V is TRBV18 and J is TRBJ2-5, with TRBD1 matching 9 bases. The CDR3 is 18 amino acids. V gave up 6 bases and J gave up 2 bases; unmatched junction bases: 16. Germline CDR1 is KGHSH and CDR2 is LQKENI. CDR3 region: CASSRGQGLSPLQETQYF. The CDR3 DNA follows: TGTGCCAGCTCGCGAGGACAGGGGCTATCGCCCCTTCAAGAGACCCAGTACTTC.

In this sample, this clonotype turned up many times. This chain uses TRBV5-1 with TRBJ2-1; D not certain. Trimming took 0 bases from V and 3 from J, leaving 7 bases between them. The CDR3 is made up of 14 amino acids. From germline, CDR1 is SGHRS and CDR2 YFSETQ. The CDR3 loop is CASSLGGVYNEQFF. The CDR3 nucleotides are TGCGCCAGCAGCTTGGGAGGCGTCTACAATGAGCAGTTCTTC.

This clonotype was seen ten or more times. The chain uses TRBV12-3 or TRBV12-4 and TRBJ1-5, with 7 bases lining up with TRBD1. J was trimmed by 7 bases and V by 3 bases; bases with no gene match: 3. This CDR3 contains 13 residues. CDR3 in DNA: TGTGCCAGCAGTTTCCGGACAGGACAGCCCCAGCATTTT. Its translation is CASSFRTGQPQHF.

This clonotype was counted many times. The genes are TRBV6-2 or TRBV6-3 and TRBJ2-7; unclear D gene. The CDR3 spans 14 residues. V was shortened by 2 bases and J by 2 bases, with 10 bases between the two germline ends. Germline V gene data show CDR1 as MNHEY and CDR2 as SVGEGT. CDR3 nucleotides: TGTGCCAGCAGTTACCATCTTGACCCCTACGAGCAGTACTTC. Protein product: CASSYHLDPYEQYF.

This clonotype was recorded at least ten times. The chain is built from TRBV4-1 and TRBJ1-2, with a weak D call TRBD1 (5 bases). V was shortened by 4 bases and J by 5 bases, with 14 bases between the two germline ends. The CDR3 extends over 14 amino acids. CDR1 and CDR2 from the germline V gene are MGHRA and YSYEKL. CDR3 residues: CASSLPGPIYGYTF. The CDR3 coding sequence is TGCGCCAGCAGCCTACCGGGACCTATATATGGCTACACCTTC.

This clonotype was seen at least ten times. The chain combines TRBV10-1 with TRBJ1-1; D gene uncertain. The germline V gene encodes CDR1 WNHNN and CDR2 SYGVQD (reference sequence). Between the trimmed V and J ends, which lost 0 bases and 1 base, there was a span of 9 bases. This CDR3 is 15 amino acids long. The CDR3 protein is CASSESPGPNTEAFF. CDR3 sequence (DNA): TGCGCCAGCAGTGAGTCTCCTGGCCCGAACACTGAAGCTTTCTTT.

This clonotype was counted at least ten times. The chain recombines TRBV18 with TRBJ2-2; 7 bases map to TRBD1. The CDR3 extends over 13 amino acids. Per the germline V gene, CDR1 is KGHSH and CDR2 is LQKENI. Trimming at V came to 5 bases and at J to 10 bases, leaving 7 bases not matched to a gene. Written as DNA, the CDR3 is TGTGCCAGCTCAAGTGACAGGGAAGCGGAGCTGTTTTTT. Its protein is CASSSDREAELFF.

This clonotype was seen repeatedly, ten times or more. The chain couples TRBV20-1 to TRBJ2-1, with TRBD2 matching over 8 bases. The CDR3 sequence is 13 residues long. Looked up from germline, CDR1 is DFQATT and CDR2 is SNEGSKA (reference sequence). Unmatched junction bases numbered 5, after V lost 3 bases and J lost 7 bases. Written as DNA, the CDR3 is TGCAGTGCTAGCGGGAGGGCTGTTAATGAGCAGTTCTTC. It translates to CSASGRAVNEQFF.

This clonotype occurred many times. This chain connects TRBV20-1 to TRBJ1-4; 8 nucleotides align to TRBD1. J lost 8 bases, V lost 0 bases, and 8 bases had no gene match. This CDR3 is built from 15 residues. Germline V gives CDR1 DFQATT, CDR2 SNEGSKA (reference sequence). CDR3 in amino acids: CSARDRNRGGEKLFF. CDR3 DNA sequence: TGCAGTGCTAGAGATCGTAACAGGGGGGGCGAAAAACTGTTTTTT.

This clonotype was seen ten or more times. V usage is TRBV20-1 and J usage is TRBJ1-1; 9 bases fit TRBD1. Trimming took 7 bases from V and 1 from J; bases not matched to a gene: 7. Germline CDR1 and CDR2: DFQATT and SNEGSKA (reference sequence). This CDR3 has 14 amino acids. The CDR3 reads CSGGDRVWNTEAFF. In nucleotides, the CDR3 is TGCAGTGGAGGGGACAGGGTGTGGAACACTGAAGCTTTCTTT.

This clonotype has a count of ten or more. The chain couples TRBV28 to TRBJ2-7; a weak D match, TRBD2 (5 bases). This CDR3 has 15 residues. Germline V gives CDR1 MDHEN, CDR2 SYDVKM. With 10 bases removed from V and 0 bases from J, the gap between germline ends came to 19 bases. The CDR3 nucleotides are TGTGCCACCTTTACTTTCAGAGGAGGCTCCTACGAGCAGTACTTC. Its translation: CATFTFRGGSYEQYF.

V is TRBV7-9 and J is TRBJ2-1, with D unresolved. V lost 6 bases and J lost 6, with 6 bases in between. The CDR3 is 11 amino acids. The V gene's germline CDR1 is SEHNR and CDR2 FQNEAQ (reference sequence). Here the CDR3 reads CASRSTNEQFF. The CDR3 DNA reads as TGTGCCAGCAGGAGTACCAATGAGCAGTTCTTC.

The rearrangement links TRBV27 to TRBJ2-4; D remains unclear. CDR1 MNHEY and CDR2 SMNVEV come from the germline V gene (reference sequence). This CDR3 contains 13 residues. Trimming left V 5 bases short and J 4 bases short, with 9 bases between. The CDR3 region is CASSDYGKNIQYF. The CDR3 nucleotides read TGTGCCAGCAGTGATTATGGGAAAAACATTCAGTACTTC.

This clonotype was seen at least ten times. The chain is built from TRBV20-1 and TRBJ2-3, with 9 bases that match TRBD2. Germline lookup yields CDR1 DFQATT and CDR2 SNEGSKA (reference sequence). The CDR3 runs 16 residues. Losses at the gene ends were 1 base for V and 5 bases for J; bases not matched to a gene: 10. Here the CDR3 reads CSARARPAGGIDTQYF. The CDR3 DNA reads as TGCAGTGCTAGAGCTCGTCCGGCGGGGGGGATAGATACGCAGTATTTT.

At least ten counts were recorded for this clonotype. The gene calls are TRBV7-9 and TRBJ1-2; TRBD1 aligns across 11 bases. CDR1 is SEHNR and CDR2 is FQNEAQ in the germline V gene (reference sequence). The ends lost 2 bases at V and 8 bases at J; junction bases unmatched: 7. This CDR3 has 15 residues. CDR3 loop: CASSLSGTGGKGYTF. The CDR3 DNA reads as TGTGCCAGCAGCTTATCCGGGACAGGGGGTAAAGGCTACACCTTC.

This clonotype was counted ten times or more. The J gene is TRBJ1-1, the V gene TRBV12-3 or TRBV12-4; tentative D call: TRBD1 (6 bases). The CDR3 is 13 residues long. The V and J ends lost 8 bases and 4 bases respectively, with 14 bases between them. As DNA, the CDR3 is TGTGCCAGCTTTCTAGGGGGGATCACTGAAGCTTTCTTT. Translation: CASFLGGITEAFF.

This clonotype occurred many times. V is TRBV5-1 and J is TRBJ2-3, with TRBD2 as a possible D gene (5 bases). This CDR3 has 16 residues. V shed 2 bases and J shed 0 bases, with 13 bases lying between them. Germline CDR1 SGHRS, CDR2 YFSETQ. CDR3 coding DNA: TGCGCCAGCAGCTTCAGCGGACGATCTAGCACAGATACGCAGTATTTT. This codes for CASSFSGRSSTDTQYF.

This clonotype was seen repeatedly, ten times or more. This sequence joins TRBV28 and TRBJ1-2; D not certain. The CDR3 runs to 11 residues. V was clipped by 5 bases and J by 8 bases, with 9 bases between them. Germline lookup yields CDR1 MDHEN and CDR2 SYDVKM. The CDR3 sequence: CASSLRSGYTF. CDR3 DNA sequence: TGTGCCAGCAGTCTTCGATCCGGCTACACCTTC.